The present entry profiles one T cell receptor (beta chain) with its context. Germline CDR1 is SGHAT and CDR2 is FQNNGV. The CDR3 has 14 residues. V shed 5 bases and J shed 5 bases, with 10 bases lying between them. The data stem from a study of blood T cell repertoires in COVID-19. Sequencing was performed with immunoSEQ multiplex PCR; in TCRdb, only in-frame clones are kept and a portion is missing. The data show under 200,000 clones, around nine tenths seen once. This clonotype originated in a man younger than 35 with active or convalescent COVID-19. The chain uses TRBV11-2 and TRBJ1-6, with a possible D match to TRBD1 (5 bases). What was sequenced was peripheral blood. The CDR3 here is CASSRTQDNSPLHF. The CDR3 nucleotides read TGTGCCAGCAGCCGGACACAGGATAATTCACCCCTCCACTTT.